These 31 T cell receptor beta chains originate from one sample sequenced in a study of tumor-infiltrating lymphocytes in primary liver carcinoma. Co-extracting RNA and DNA was done with about 17-30 mg of unsorted bulk tissue as input. From 400 to 550 ng total RNA, TCR beta cDNA was generated with a primer in the constant region. Three nested multiplex PCR rounds, a slightly modified ARM-PCR, produced the libraries for TCR beta. Each of the first two PCR rounds ran approximately 11 cycles with TRBV1-TRBV30 forward and C-beta reverse primers. Using its own MiXCR run on the multiplex PCR reads, TCRdb lists one record per CDR3 protein. The table has about 190,000 distinct CDR3 sequences, 85% seen once. Material: tumor tissue from primary liver carcinoma. These receptor sequences come from a man in his forties or fifties with primary liver carcinoma and hepatitis B virus infection.

The chain uses TRBV5-5 and TRBJ2-7; TRBD1 agrees at 8 bases. This CDR3 spans 16 amino acids. Per the germline V gene, CDR1 is SGHKS and CDR2 is YYEKEE (reference sequence). After removal of 4 bases from V and 4 bases from J, the junction contained 13 bases not matched to a gene. The CDR3: CASSIFGTGIIYEQYF. The CDR3 DNA reads as TGTGCCAGCAGCATCTTTGGGACAGGCATAATATACGAGCAGTACTTC.

The chain has TRBV11-3 and TRBJ2-5; 14 positions agree with TRBD2. Per the germline V gene, CDR1 is SGHNT and CDR2 is YENEEA. V lost 0 bases and J lost 1; bases outside the gene matches: 1. The CDR3 contains 17 residues. CDR3 in amino acids: CASSLDGLAGGQETQYF. The CDR3 bases are TGTGCCAGCAGCTTAGACGGACTAGCGGGGGGCCAAGAGACCCAGTACTTC.

In DNA, the CDR3 is TGCAGCGTGCGGGTCGGGACTGCTAACGAGCAGTACTTC. Protein sequence: CSVRVGTANEQYF. The chain links TRBV29-1 to TRBJ2-7; tentatively, D is TRBD2 (6 bases). This CDR3 is 13 amino acids long. V dropped 6 bases and J dropped 5 bases, with 17 bases sitting between them. Germline V gives CDR1 SQVTM, CDR2 ANQGSEA.

Note on this clonotype: No conserved phenylalanine or tryptophan ends this CDR3, so it is likely a read error. Because the CDR3's place on the DNA is in doubt, the DNA is left out and the CDR3 is given as listed by TCRdb. The genes are TRBV19 and TRBJ1-6; the table's D call of TRBD1 was not tested on the DNA. The CDR3 numbers 13 amino acids, ends counted. CDR1 LNHDA and CDR2 SQIVND come from the germline V gene (reference sequence). CDR3 in amino acids: CASKPRNNSPLHL.

To note about this clonotype: At one of its ends the junction is not consistent with the germline gene, which may arise from a read error. CDR3: CVSSQELAGVSYSEQFF. As DNA, the CDR3 is TGTGTCAGCAGCCAAGAGCTAGCGGGGGTCTCCTACAGTGAGCAGTTCTTC. J is TRBJ2-1 and V is TRBV4-2; 10 bases are a match to TRBD2. The V gene's germline CDR1 is LGHNA and CDR2 YNFKEQ. The CDR3 is made up of 17 amino acids.

To note about this clonotype: Relative to the germline gene, one junction end is altered; a read error may explain this. V gene TRBV5-5 combines with J gene TRBJ2-7; weak D call: TRBD2 (6 bases). CDR3 length equals 16 residues. The germline CDR1 and CDR2 sequences are SGHKS and YYEKEE (reference sequence). This CDR3 reads CASRLVIGTGVWEQYF. The CDR3 DNA reads as TGTGCCAGCAGATTGGTTATAGGAACGGGAGTATGGGAGCAATACTTC. Combining the CDR3 with reference TRBV5-5 and TRBJ2-7 gives the whole variable domain DAGVTQSPTHLIKTRGQQVTLRCSPISGHKSVSWYQQVLGQGPQFIFQYYEKEERGRGNFPDRFSARQFPNYSSELNVNALLLGDSALYLCASRLVIGTGVWEQYFGPGTRLTVT.

As to this clonotype: Germline is not matched at one junction end, which may reflect a read error. The chain combines TRBV6-5 with TRBJ1-6, with 7 bases matching TRBD1. The CDR3 is 15 residues long. CDR1 and CDR2 from the germline V gene are MNHEY and SVGAGI. CDR3 bases: TGTGCCAGCAGGGTTGAACAGGGGTGGTTTTCACCCATCCACTTT. Residues: CASRVEQGWFSPIHF.

The chain links TRBV11-1 to TRBJ2-1; 8 positions match TRBD2. This CDR3 comprises 13 residues. Germline V lookup: CDR1 SGHAT, CDR2 FQDESV (reference sequence). Written as DNA, the CDR3 is TGTACCAACAGCACGGGAGGGCCGAATGAGCAGTTCTTC. It translates to CTNSTGGPNEQFF.

Comment on this clonotype: A read error may produce the germline difference seen at one junction end. The gene calls are TRBV10-3 and TRBJ2-5; tentatively, D is TRBD2 (5 bases). Germline values: CDR1 ENHRY, CDR2 SYGVKD. The length of the CDR3 is 12 residues. The CDR3 region is CAISDSGETRYF. CDR3 coding DNA: TGTGCCATCAGTGACTCCGGGGAGACCCGGTACTTC.

With respect to this clonotype: This likely comes from a read error, as the CDR3 has no conserved phenylalanine or tryptophan at its end. The chain links TRBV28 to TRBJ2-7, with a weak D call TRBD1 (6 bases). The CDR3 spans 14 residues. The germline V gene encodes CDR1 MDHEN and CDR2 SYDVKM. CDR3 region: CANSLRQVSYEQYS. In DNA form, the CDR3 reads TGTGCCAACAGTTTAAGACAGGTATCCTACGAGCAGTACTCC.

Regarding this clonotype: A read error may produce the germline difference seen at one junction end. V and J are TRBV12-3 or TRBV12-4 and TRBJ2-2; a weak D match, TRBD1 (6 bases). The CDR3 is made up of 16 amino acids. The CDR3 region has the DNA TGTGCCGGCAGTTCAGGGCAGGGGAGAGCGGTCGGGGAGCTGCTTTTT. Its translation is CAGSSGQGRAVGELLF.

As to this clonotype: This sequence may be a read error, since a much larger clone differs from it by one base. The chain has TRBV5-1 and TRBJ2-3; maybe TRBD1 (6 bases). This CDR3 is built from 13 residues. Germline assignment: CDR1 SGHRS and CDR2 YFSETQ. The chain's CDR3 is CASGLTGPDTQYF. CDR3 in DNA: TGCGCCAGCGGCTTAACAGGGCCAGATACGCAGTATTTT.

About this clonotype itself: The junction does not match germline at one end; this may be a read error. V usage is TRBV28 and J usage is TRBJ1-4, with 7 positions matching TRBD1. Germline assignment: CDR1 MDHEN and CDR2 SYDVKM. This CDR3 is 13 amino acids long. The CDR3 DNA sequence: TGTGCTAGCAGTCTTCCGGGACAGCCAAAACTGTTATTT. Its protein is CASSLPGQPKLLF.

This clonotype was detected only once. At one boundary the junction diverges from the germline segment, which might be a read error. The chain is built from TRBV5-6 and TRBJ1-3, with TRBD1 as a possible D gene (6 bases). Germline loops: CDR1 SGHDT, CDR2 YYEEEE. The length of the CDR3 is 14 residues. CDR3 in DNA: TGTGCCACCAGCTTCAGGGGAGCTGGAAACACCATATATTTT. Its protein is CATSFRGAGNTIYF.

With respect to this clonotype: A junction boundary mismatches the germline segment, possibly from a read error. The chain joins TRBV6-1 to TRBJ2-2; perhaps TRBD2 as D (5 bases). The germline V gene encodes CDR1 MNHNS and CDR2 SASEGT. The CDR3 loop spans 15 amino acids. CDR3 DNA: TGTGCCTGCAGTCCGATTCGGGGAGTCACCGGGGAGCTGCTTTTT. This encodes CACSPIRGVTGELLF.

The gene calls are TRBV4-1 and TRBJ2-7, with 8 bases that match TRBD1. Trimming removed 3 bases from V and 3 bases from J; junction bases left unmatched: 7. Per the germline V gene, CDR1 is MGHRA and CDR2 is YSYEKL. The CDR3 consists of 15 residues. The CDR3 bases are TGCGCCAGCAGCCACCTGGACAGGGTGGACTACGAGCAGTACTTC. Translating it yields CASSHLDRVDYEQYF.

CDR3 loop: CAGPTDAYGYTF. The CDR3 coding sequence is TGTGCCGGACCGACAGACGCCTATGGCTACACCTTC. This chain connects TRBV6-1 to TRBJ1-2, with a possible D match to TRBD1 (5 bases). CDR3 length: 12 residues. Trimming stripped 11 bases from V and 4 bases from J, with 14 bases between. Germline values: CDR1 MNHNS, CDR2 SASEGT.

Concerning this clonotype: At one end, the junction sequence differs from germline, possibly due to a read error. The rearrangement links TRBV6-5 to TRBJ1-5, with D unresolved. Germline V gene data show CDR1 as MNHEY and CDR2 as SVGAGI. This CDR3 spans 13 amino acids. CDR3 residues: CAISYSPQQPQHF. In nucleotides, the CDR3 is TGTGCCATCAGTTACTCTCCCCAACAGCCCCAGCATTTT.

Notes on this clonotype: Without the conserved terminal phenylalanine or tryptophan, this CDR3 likely stems from a read error. This chain links TRBV29-1 with TRBJ2-5; tentative D call: TRBD2 (5 bases). The CDR3 runs to 11 residues. Germline V gene sequence: CDR1 SQVTM, CDR2 ANQGSEA. The CDR3 DNA reads TGCAGGGGAAATGCAGGAGGGACCCAGTACTAC. It yields the protein CRGNAGGTQYY.

This clonotype was counted once. Its ends do not fully match the called genes, so a read error is possible. The rearrangement uses TRBV11-2 and TRBJ2-7; weak D call: TRBD1 (5 bases). The CDR3 sequence is 14 residues long. Germline V gene lookup returns CDR1 SGHAT and CDR2 FQNNGV. In DNA, the CDR3 is TGTACCAGGAACTCTAACAGGAACTCCTACGAACAGTACTTC. This encodes CTRNSNRNSYEQYF.

At least ten counts were recorded for this clonotype. The chain carries TRBV6-2 or TRBV6-3 and TRBJ2-1; TRBD1 agrees at 7 bases. J lost 9 bases, V lost 8 bases, and 10 bases had no gene match. CDR1 and CDR2 (germline): MNHEY, SVGEGT. The CDR3 covers 13 residues. The DNA for the CDR3 is TGTGCCAGCGGACAGGTCCCAGGGGGTGAGCAGTTCTTC. It is translated as CASGQVPGGEQFF.

The rearrangement joins TRBV4-2 to TRBJ2-7, with D uncertain. V dropped 5 bases and J dropped 5 bases, with 19 bases sitting between them. In germline, CDR1 is LGHNA, CDR2 YNFKEQ. The CDR3 spans 15 residues. CDR3 loop: CASSAGPGDLDEQYF. CDR3 in DNA: TGTGCCAGCAGCGCAGGCCCAGGAGATCTAGACGAGCAGTACTTC.

This clonotype was counted ten times or more. This chain joins TRBV6-5 and TRBJ2-2; TRBD1 agrees at 8 bases. V trimming: 6 bases; J trimming: 2 bases; junction bases outside the gene matches: 5. The CDR3 is made up of 15 amino acids. Germline CDR1 reads MNHEY; CDR2 reads SVGAGI. The CDR3 region is CASRRQGINTGELFF. Written as DNA, the CDR3 is TGTGCCAGCAGAAGACAGGGGATTAACACCGGGGAGCTGTTTTTT.

Concerning this clonotype itself: The junction shows a germline mismatch at one end, possibly a read error. V usage is TRBV4-2 and J usage is TRBJ2-3; TRBD2 matches at 8 bases. The CDR3 loop spans 17 amino acids. Germline V gene sequence: CDR1 LGHNA, CDR2 YNFKEQ. The CDR3 spells CVSSQVHAGGSTDTQYF. CDR3 in DNA: TGTGTCAGCAGCCAAGTCCATGCGGGAGGTTCCACAGATACGCAGTATTTT.

Of note for this clonotype: Because the CDR3 is missing its conserved closing phenylalanine or tryptophan, this is likely a read error. The chain joins TRBV12-3 or TRBV12-4 to TRBJ2-3, with 8 bases that match TRBD1. The CDR3 loop spans 15 amino acids. The DNA of the CDR3 is TGTGCCAGTAGTTTAGACAGGGGATCCACAGATACGCAGTATTCT. Protein sequence: CASSLDRGSTDTQYS.

V gene TRBV6-5 combines with J gene TRBJ2-5; the match to TRBD1 covers 9 bases. CDR1 is MNHEY and CDR2 is SVGAGI in the germline V gene. CDR3 length: 13 amino acids. The V segment lost 7 bases and the J segment 5 bases; nucleotides outside the gene matches: 5. The CDR3 DNA is TGTGCCAGCAACGTAGGACAGGGGGAGACCCAGTACTTC. It translates to CASNVGQGETQYF.

The chain uses TRBV10-3 and TRBJ2-3; weak D call: TRBD2 (6 bases). The CDR3 contains 13 residues. V lost 10 bases to trimming and J lost 14 bases, with 25 bases between them. CDR1 ENHRY and CDR2 SYGVKD come from the germline V gene. The CDR3 reads CATRDGPSEQRYF. In nucleotides, the CDR3 is TGTGCCACCAGAGATGGTCCTAGCGAGCAGCGGTATTTT.

Note on this clonotype: One end of the junction is discordant with germline, which a read error may explain. The chain links TRBV11-2 to TRBJ1-2; D remains unclear. This CDR3 has 15 residues. Germline CDR1 and CDR2: SGHAT and FQNNGV. Here the CDR3 DNA reads TGTGACAGCAGCATGTCGGCATGGTTGATCCCTGGCTACACCTTC. Translation gives CDSSMSAWLIPGYTF.

This clonotype is a singleton in its sample. V and J are TRBV11-2 and TRBJ2-4; 13 bases map to TRBD2. The trim removed 6 bases at V and 2 bases at J, leaving 1 base unmatched. This CDR3 has 15 residues. CDR1 is SGHAT and CDR2 is FQNNGV in the germline V gene. The CDR3 DNA follows: TGTGCCAGCAGAGGGACTAGCGGGACCAAAAACATTCAGTACTTC. Encoded protein: CASRGTSGTKNIQYF.

Concerning this clonotype itself: This CDR3 is missing its conserved last phenylalanine or tryptophan, likely due to a read error. The V gene is TRBV6-2 or TRBV6-3, the J gene TRBJ1-1, with 8 nucleotides matching TRBD1. The CDR3 is 15 amino acids. The V gene's germline CDR1 is MNHEY and CDR2 SVGEGT. The V and J ends lost 4 bases and 5 bases, in that order; junction bases with no gene match: 9. CDR3 amino acids: CASSSQGADPTEAFL. CDR3 DNA: TGTGCCAGCAGTTCGCAGGGGGCAGACCCGACTGAAGCTTTCTTA.

A remark on this clonotype: One junction end disagrees with the germline gene, perhaps due to a read error. The rearrangement uses TRBV4-3 and TRBJ2-5; TRBD2 agrees at 12 bases. Germline V lookup: CDR1 LGHNA, CDR2 YSLEER. The CDR3 is 17 residues long. The CDR3 protein is CVSTQAASGRALETQYF. CDR3 in DNA: TGCGTCAGCACCCAAGCGGCTAGCGGGAGGGCCCTGGAGACCCAGTACTTC.